Given below is one TCR beta chain in context. The source of the sample is a study of blood T cell repertoires in COVID-19. Germline assignment: CDR1 SGDLS and CDR2 YYNGEE. CDR3 length: 14 amino acids. V dropped 2 bases and J dropped 4 bases, with 10 bases sitting between them. The assay was immunoSEQ multiplex PCR, and TCRdb's table has in-frame clones only and misses some. The top ten clones hold around 7% of a sample with 150,000 or so clones, roughly 87% of them seen once. The chain combines TRBV9 with TRBJ1-5; D not resolved. The TCR sequence derives from a woman aged 45-65 years who had recovered from COVID-19. The sample consisted of PBMCs or T cells enriched from blood (not recorded which). CDR3 region: CASSVGSRNQPQHF. CDR3 bases: TGTGCCAGCAGCGTCGGGTCCCGGAATCAGCCCCAGCATTTT.